This entry is about one T cell receptor beta chain. This specimen belongs to a study of blood T cell repertoires in COVID-19. Original data processing: Amplified reference gene primers provided the basis for estimating nucleated cell counts. The data were produced by immunoSEQ multiplex PCR, yet TCRdb's version contains in-frame clones alone and is incomplete. V and J calls and clone size are given by that table; D and trimming were obtained from the DNA. The table includes 150,000 to 200,000 clones, over 75% detected once. This sequence was found in a man aged 40-49 years with active or convalescent COVID-19. Sequencing was done on a sample of peripheral blood.

The CDR3 region is CASSRTGLARSPLHF. The CDR3 coding sequence is TGTGCCAGCAGCCGAACAGGGTTGGCGCGTTCACCCCTCCACTTT. The chain joins TRBV14 to TRBJ1-6; tentative D call: TRBD1 (6 bases). Deletions cut 4 bases from V and 9 bases from J, with 16 bases between. CDR1 SGHDN and CDR2 FVKESK come from the germline V gene. The CDR3 contains 15 residues.